A single sample is the source of the 11 T cell receptor beta chains below, sequenced in a study of CD8+CD57+ T cells in acquired aplastic anemia. According to the study, genomic DNA was the template for TCR beta VDJ and CDR3 profiling. TCRdb reprocessed the reads via MiXCR and lists one record per CDR3 protein. The table includes 95,000 to 120,000 distinct CDR3 sequences, 40% to 60% detected once. Sequencing was done on a sample of sorted CD4+, CD8+, or CD8+CD57+ T cells (not recorded which) from PBMCs. The receptors were sampled from a human donor in good health, serving as a control.

The chain has TRBV7-3 and TRBJ2-7; D might be TRBD1 (5 bases). The germline V and J ends were trimmed by 4 bases and 5 bases, with 12 bases remaining between them. Germline-derived CDR1 and CDR2 are SGHTA and FQGTGA. The CDR3 covers 13 residues. The CDR3 coding sequence is TGTGCCAGCAGCTCAGGGTTGGGGAACGAGCAGTACTTC. Translation gives CASSSGLGNEQYF.

There are many counts of this clonotype. The rearrangement links TRBV19 to TRBJ2-3; TRBD2 matches 10 bases. Germline V CDR1 and CDR2: LNHDA, SQIVND (reference sequence). The CDR3 extends over 15 amino acids. V lost 5 bases, J lost 4 bases, and 6 bases stayed unmatched. CDR3 sequence (DNA): TGTGCCAGTAGTCTAACTAGCGGGGCCCCAGATACGCAGTATTTT. Translated: CASSLTSGAPDTQYF. Using reference TRBV19 and TRBJ2-3 for the parts outside the CDR3, the full variable domain is DGGITQSPKYLFRKEGQNVTLSCEQNLNHDAMYWYRQDPGQGLRLIYYSQIVNDFQKGDIAEGYSVSREKKESFPLTVTSAQKNPTAFYLCASSLTSGAPDTQYFGPGTRLTVL.

DNA of the CDR3: TGTGCCAGCAGTTCGACAGGGGGTACTTCACCCCTCCACTTT. Its protein product is CASSSTGGTSPLHF. The genes are TRBV25-1 and TRBJ1-6; 9 nucleotides match TRBD1. Germline assignment: CDR1 MGHDK and CDR2 SYGVNS. V shed 5 bases and J 9 bases; nucleotides not matched to a gene: 5. This CDR3 has 14 amino acids.

Here the CDR3 reads CASKALRGSQETQYF. Written as DNA, the CDR3 is TGTGCCAGCAAGGCCCTACGTGGTTCCCAAGAGACCCAGTACTTC. The V and J genes are TRBV27 and TRBJ2-5; D gene ambiguous. The CDR3 length is 15 residues. Germline V CDR1 and CDR2: MNHEY, SMNVEV (reference sequence). Trimming pared 7 bases from V and 1 base from J, leaving 16 bases between.

This clonotype has a single count. The CDR3 here is CAISQDIEAFF. The CDR3 coding sequence is TGTGCCATCAGTCAAGACATTGAAGCTTTCTTT. The chain is built from TRBV10-3 and TRBJ1-1; D is uncertain. Between the trimmed V and J ends, which lost 5 bases and 7 bases, there was a span of 8 bases. Germline-derived CDR1 and CDR2 are ENHRY and SYGVKD. The CDR3 totals 11 residues.

The chain joins TRBV15 to TRBJ2-7; D tentatively reads TRBD1 or TRBD2 (5 bases each). The CDR3 runs 14 residues. V dropped 5 bases and J dropped 6 bases, with 17 bases sitting between them. The germline V gene has CDR1 LNHNV and CDR2 YYDKDF (reference sequence). CDR3 sequence: CATSAEWGISEQYF. The CDR3 DNA is TGTGCCACCAGCGCGGAGTGGGGGATCAGCGAGCAGTACTTC.

This clonotype was detected ten times or more. The chain is built from TRBV20-1 and TRBJ2-3, with TRBD2 matching 15 bases. Germline CDR1 is DFQATT and CDR2 is SNEGSKA (reference sequence). After removal of 0 bases from V and 5 bases from J, the junction contained 12 bases not matched to a gene. This CDR3 has 19 residues. This CDR3 is CSARDGGLAGGPAEDTQYF. In nucleotides, the CDR3 is TGCAGTGCTAGAGACGGTGGACTAGCGGGGGGGCCCGCCGAAGATACGCAGTATTTT.

The chain carries TRBV29-1 and TRBJ1-2; D is possibly TRBD1 (6 bases). CDR3 length: 12 residues. Trimming stripped 6 bases from V and 2 bases from J, with 10 bases between. CDR1 is SQVTM and CDR2 is ANQGSEA in the germline V gene. CDR3 region: CSVLGGNYGYTF. The CDR3 DNA is TGCAGCGTCCTAGGGGGGAACTATGGCTACACCTTC. Based on the CDR3 plus reference TRBV29-1 and TRBJ1-2, the full variable domain is SAVISQKPSRDICQRGTSLTIQCQVDSQVTMMFWYRQQPGQSLTLIATANQGSEATYESGFVIDKFPISRPNLTFSTLTVSNMSPEDSSIYLCSVLGGNYGYTFGSGTRLTVV.

This clonotype has at least ten counts. The chain combines TRBV5-1 with TRBJ2-2; unclear D gene. Trimming shortened V by 0 bases and J by 4 bases, and 4 bases separated the two germline ends. CDR3 length equals 13 residues. Per germline, CDR1 SGHRS and CDR2 YFSETQ. CDR3 loop: CASSLGGTGELFF. In DNA, the CDR3 is TGCGCCAGCAGCTTGGGTGGCACCGGGGAGCTGTTTTTT.

This clonotype appeared once. V gene TRBV20-1 combines with J gene TRBJ1-2; no firm D call. Germline-derived CDR1 and CDR2 are DFQATT and SNEGSKA (reference sequence). This CDR3 has 14 residues. V was cut by 5 bases and J by 4 bases, with 17 bases left in between. The CDR3 is CSALPMAGTYGYTF. The CDR3 DNA sequence: TGCAGTGCTCTACCCATGGCAGGTACCTATGGCTACACCTTC.

The chain couples TRBV20-1 to TRBJ2-3; D not resolved. The CDR3 spans 10 residues. Germline-derived CDR1 and CDR2 are DFQATT and SNEGSKA (reference sequence). The V end lost 5 bases, the J end lost 2 bases, and 2 bases lay between the germline ends. The CDR3 is CSASTDTQYF. DNA for the CDR3: TGCAGTGCTTCCACAGATACGCAGTATTTT.